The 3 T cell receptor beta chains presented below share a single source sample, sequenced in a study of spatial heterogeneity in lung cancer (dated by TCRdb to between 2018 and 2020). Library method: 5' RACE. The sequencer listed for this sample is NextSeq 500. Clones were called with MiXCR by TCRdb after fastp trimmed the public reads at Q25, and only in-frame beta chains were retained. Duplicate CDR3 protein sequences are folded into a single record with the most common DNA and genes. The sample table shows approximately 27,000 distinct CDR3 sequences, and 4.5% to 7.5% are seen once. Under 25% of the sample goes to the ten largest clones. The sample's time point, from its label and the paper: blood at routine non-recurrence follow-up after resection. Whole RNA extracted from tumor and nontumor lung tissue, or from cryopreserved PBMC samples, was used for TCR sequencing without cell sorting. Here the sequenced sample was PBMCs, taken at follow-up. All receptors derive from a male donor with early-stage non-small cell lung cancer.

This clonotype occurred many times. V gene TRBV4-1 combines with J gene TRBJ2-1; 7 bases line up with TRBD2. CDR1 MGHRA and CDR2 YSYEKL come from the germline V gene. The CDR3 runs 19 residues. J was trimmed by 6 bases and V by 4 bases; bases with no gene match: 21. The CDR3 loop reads CASSRPGSGVRESLNEQFF. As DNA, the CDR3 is TGCGCCAGCAGCCGGCCGGGAAGCGGGGTTAGAGAATCCCTCAATGAGCAGTTCTTC.

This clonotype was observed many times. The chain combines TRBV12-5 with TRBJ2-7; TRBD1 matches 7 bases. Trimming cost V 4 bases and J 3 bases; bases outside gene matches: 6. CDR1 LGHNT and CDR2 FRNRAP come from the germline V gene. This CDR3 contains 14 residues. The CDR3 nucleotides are TGTGCTAGTGGTTCGACAGGGACCTTCTACGAGCAGTACTTC. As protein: CASGSTGTFYEQYF.

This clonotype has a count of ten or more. CDR3 in amino acids: CASSPLADYEQYF. CDR3 nucleotide sequence: TGTGCCAGCTCACCACTCGCAGATTACGAGCAGTACTTC. The chain has TRBV18 and TRBJ2-7; no definite D call. CDR1 and CDR2 from the germline V gene are KGHSH and LQKENI. V gave up 1 base and J gave up 4 bases, with 8 bases separating them. The CDR3 has 13 residues.